The T cell receptor beta chain described here comes from a study of blood T cell repertoires in COVID-19. Turning to the study itself: Italy, Spain and the United States were the sources of the convalescent and acute COVID-19 samples. Nucleic acid was either cDNA or gDNA, and it came from T cells, B-cell-depleted T cells, or PBMCs.

In the original processing: Scientists estimated how many nucleated cells there were by amplifying reference gene primers. The data were produced by immunoSEQ multiplex PCR, yet TCRdb's version contains in-frame clones alone and is incomplete. V and J calls and clone size come straight from that table; D and trimming were deduced from the DNA. The profile shows about 360,000 clones, 86% of them singletons. This clone turned up a few times. V lost 1 base, J lost 10 bases, and 20 bases lay in between. The CDR3 loop spans 17 amino acids. Germline V gene lookup returns CDR1 LNHDA and CDR2 SQIVND (reference sequence). Followed longitudinally, the Seattle patients had been enrolled during active infection.

The chain is built from TRBV19 and TRBJ1-6; D unresolved. The source is a woman aged 60 to 75 with COVID-19, enrolled during active disease. Sample: peripheral blood. The CDR3 nucleotides read TGTGCCAGTAGTATAGGACGGGGAGGAGGAATTGCCTCACCCCTCCACTTT. Its translation: CASSIGRGGGIASPLHF. The whole variable domain, filled in from reference TRBV19 and TRBJ1-6, reads DGGITQSPKYLFRKEGQNVTLSCEQNLNHDAMYWYRQDPGQGLRLIYYSQIVNDFQKGDIAEGYSVSREKKESFPLTVTSAQKNPTAFYLCASSIGRGGGIASPLHFGNGTRLTVT.